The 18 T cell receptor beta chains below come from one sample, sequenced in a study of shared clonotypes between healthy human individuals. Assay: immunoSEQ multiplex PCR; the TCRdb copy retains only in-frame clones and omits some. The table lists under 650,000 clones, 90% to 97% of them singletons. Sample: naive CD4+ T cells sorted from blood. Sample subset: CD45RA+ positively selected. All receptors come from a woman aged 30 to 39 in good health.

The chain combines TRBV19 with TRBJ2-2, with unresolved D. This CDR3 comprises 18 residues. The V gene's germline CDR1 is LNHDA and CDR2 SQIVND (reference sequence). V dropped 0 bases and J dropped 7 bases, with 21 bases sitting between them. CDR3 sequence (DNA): TGTGCCAGTAGTATAGACTCCCCTGGACGGACGAGGTTCGGGGAGCTGTTTTTT. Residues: CASSIDSPGRTRFGELFF.

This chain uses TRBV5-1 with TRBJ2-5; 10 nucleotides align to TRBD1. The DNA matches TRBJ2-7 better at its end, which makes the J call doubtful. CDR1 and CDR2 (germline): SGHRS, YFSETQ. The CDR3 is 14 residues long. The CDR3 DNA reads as TGCGCCAGCAGCCACGGGACAGGGGCGGACGAGCAGTACTTC. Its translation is CASSHGTGADEQYF.

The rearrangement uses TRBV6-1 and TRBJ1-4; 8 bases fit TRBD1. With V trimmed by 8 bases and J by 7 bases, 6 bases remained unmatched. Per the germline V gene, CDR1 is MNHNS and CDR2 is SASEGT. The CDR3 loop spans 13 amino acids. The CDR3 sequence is CASRGQGPEKLFF. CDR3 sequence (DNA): TGTGCCAGCCGCGGACAGGGACCTGAAAAACTGTTTTTT.

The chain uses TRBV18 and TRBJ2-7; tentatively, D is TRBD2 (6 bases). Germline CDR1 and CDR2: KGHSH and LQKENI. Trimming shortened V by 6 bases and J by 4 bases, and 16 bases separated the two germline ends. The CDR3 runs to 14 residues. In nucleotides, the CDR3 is TGTGCCAGCTCGGGGGGTTGGAAAATATACGAGCAGTACTTC. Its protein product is CASSGGWKIYEQYF. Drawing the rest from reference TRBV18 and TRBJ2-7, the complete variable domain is NAGVMQNPRHLVRRRGQEARLRCSPMKGHSHVYWYRQLPEEGLKFMVYLQKENIIDESGMPKERFSAEFPKEGPSILRIQQVVRGDSAAYFCASSGGWKIYEQYFGPGTRLTVT.

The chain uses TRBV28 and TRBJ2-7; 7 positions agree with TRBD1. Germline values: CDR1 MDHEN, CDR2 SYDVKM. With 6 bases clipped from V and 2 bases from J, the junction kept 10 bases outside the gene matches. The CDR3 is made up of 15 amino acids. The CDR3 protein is CASSDYGQETYEQYF. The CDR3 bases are TGTGCCAGCAGCGACTATGGACAGGAGACCTACGAGCAGTACTTC. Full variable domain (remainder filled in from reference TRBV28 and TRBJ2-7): DVKVTQSSRYLVKRTGEKVFLECVQDMDHENMFWYRQDPGLGLRLIYFSYDVKMKEKGDIPEGYSVSREKKERFSLILESASTNQTSMYLCASSDYGQETYEQYFGPGTRLTVT.

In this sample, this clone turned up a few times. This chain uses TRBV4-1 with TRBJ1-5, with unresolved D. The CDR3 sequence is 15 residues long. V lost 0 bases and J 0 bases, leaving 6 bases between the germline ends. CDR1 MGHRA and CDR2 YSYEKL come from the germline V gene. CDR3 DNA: TGCGCCAGCAGCCAAGATGGCAATAGCAATCAGCCCCAGCATTTT. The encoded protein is CASSQDGNSNQPQHF.

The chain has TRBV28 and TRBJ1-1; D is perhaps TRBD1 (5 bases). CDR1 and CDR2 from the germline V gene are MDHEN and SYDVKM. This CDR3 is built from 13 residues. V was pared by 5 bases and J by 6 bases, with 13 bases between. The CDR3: CASSPLWGAEAFF. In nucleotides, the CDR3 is TGTGCCAGCAGTCCCCTCTGGGGCGCTGAAGCTTTCTTT. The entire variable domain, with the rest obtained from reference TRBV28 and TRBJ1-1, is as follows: DVKVTQSSRYLVKRTGEKVFLECVQDMDHENMFWYRQDPGLGLRLIYFSYDVKMKEKGDIPEGYSVSREKKERFSLILESASTNQTSMYLCASSPLWGAEAFFGQGTRLTVV.

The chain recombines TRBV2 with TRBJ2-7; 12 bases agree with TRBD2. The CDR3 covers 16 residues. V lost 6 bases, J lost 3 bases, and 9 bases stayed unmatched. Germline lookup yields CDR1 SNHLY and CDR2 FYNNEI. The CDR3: CASSRPLAGGFYEQYF. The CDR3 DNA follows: TGTGCCAGCAGCCGACCCCTAGCGGGAGGGTTCTACGAGCAGTACTTC. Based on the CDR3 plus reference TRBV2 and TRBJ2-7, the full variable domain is EPEVTQTPSHQVTQMGQEVILRCVPISNHLYFYWYRQILGQKVEFLVSFYNNEISEKSEIFDDQFSVERPDGSNFTLKIRSTKLEDSAMYFCASSRPLAGGFYEQYFGPGTRLTVT.

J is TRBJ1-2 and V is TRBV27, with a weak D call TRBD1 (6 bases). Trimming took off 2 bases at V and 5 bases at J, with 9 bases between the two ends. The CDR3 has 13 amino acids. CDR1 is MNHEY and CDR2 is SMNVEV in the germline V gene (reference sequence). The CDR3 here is CASSLRGTYGYTF. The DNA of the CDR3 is TGTGCCAGCAGTTTACGGGGGACATATGGCTACACCTTC.

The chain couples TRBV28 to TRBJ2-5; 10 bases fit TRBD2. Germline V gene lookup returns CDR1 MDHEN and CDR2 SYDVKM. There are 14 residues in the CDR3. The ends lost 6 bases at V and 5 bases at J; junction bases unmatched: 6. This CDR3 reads CASRLAGVPETQYF. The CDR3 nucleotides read TGTGCCAGCAGGCTAGCGGGAGTTCCGGAGACCCAGTACTTC.

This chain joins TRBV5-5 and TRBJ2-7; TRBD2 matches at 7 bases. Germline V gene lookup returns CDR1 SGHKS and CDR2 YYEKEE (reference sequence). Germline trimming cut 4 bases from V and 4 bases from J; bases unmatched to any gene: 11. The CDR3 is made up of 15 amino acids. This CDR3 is CASSPGTTPGYEQYF. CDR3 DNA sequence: TGTGCCAGCAGCCCCGGGACTACGCCCGGATACGAGCAGTACTTC.

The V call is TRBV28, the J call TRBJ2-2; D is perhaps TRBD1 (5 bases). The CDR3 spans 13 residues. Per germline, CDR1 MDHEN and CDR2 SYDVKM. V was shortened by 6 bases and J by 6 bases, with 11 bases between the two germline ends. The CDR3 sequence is CASRGRWAGELFF. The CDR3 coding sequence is TGTGCCAGCAGGGGGCGCTGGGCCGGGGAGCTGTTTTTT.

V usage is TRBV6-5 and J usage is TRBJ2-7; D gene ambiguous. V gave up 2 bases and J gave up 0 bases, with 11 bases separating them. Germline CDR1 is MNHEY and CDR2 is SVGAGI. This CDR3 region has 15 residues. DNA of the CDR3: TGTGCCAGCAGTTACAAGCGATATAACTCCTACGAGCAGTACTTC. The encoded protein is CASSYKRYNSYEQYF.

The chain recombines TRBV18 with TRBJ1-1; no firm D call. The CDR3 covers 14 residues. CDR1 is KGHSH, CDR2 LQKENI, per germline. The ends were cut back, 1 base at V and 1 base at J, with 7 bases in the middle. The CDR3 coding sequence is TGTGCCAGCTCACCACGTGCGAAGAACACTGAAGCTTTCTTT. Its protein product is CASSPRAKNTEAFF.

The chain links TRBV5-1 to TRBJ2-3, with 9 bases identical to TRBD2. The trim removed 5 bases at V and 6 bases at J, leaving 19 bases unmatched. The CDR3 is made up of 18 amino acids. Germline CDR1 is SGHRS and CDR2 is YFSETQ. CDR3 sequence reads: CASRGNVLAGLLADTQYF. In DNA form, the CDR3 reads TGCGCCAGCAGGGGGAACGTTCTAGCGGGGCTACTGGCCGATACGCAGTATTTT. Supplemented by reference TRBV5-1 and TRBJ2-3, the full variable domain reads KAGVTQTPRYLIKTRGQQVTLSCSPISGHRSVSWYQQTPGQGLQFLFEYFSETQRNKGNFPGRFSGRQFSNSRSEMNVSTLELGDSALYLCASRGNVLAGLLADTQYFGPGTRLTVL.

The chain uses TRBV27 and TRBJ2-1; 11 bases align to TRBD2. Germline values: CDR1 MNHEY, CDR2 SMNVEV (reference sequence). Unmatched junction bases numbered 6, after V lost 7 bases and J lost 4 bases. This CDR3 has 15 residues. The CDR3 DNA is TGTGCCAGCATGGTGACTAGCGGGATTTACAATGAGCAGTTCTTC. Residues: CASMVTSGIYNEQFF.

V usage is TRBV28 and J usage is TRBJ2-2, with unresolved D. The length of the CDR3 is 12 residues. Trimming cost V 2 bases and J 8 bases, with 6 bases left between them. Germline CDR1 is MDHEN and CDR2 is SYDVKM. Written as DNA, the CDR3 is TGTGCCAGCAGTTTAATATCAGGGGAGCTGTTTTTT. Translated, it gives CASSLISGELFF.

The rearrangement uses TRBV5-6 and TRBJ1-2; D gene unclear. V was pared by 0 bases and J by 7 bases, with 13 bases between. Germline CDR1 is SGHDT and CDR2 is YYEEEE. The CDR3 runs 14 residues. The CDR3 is CASSLVRTALGYTF. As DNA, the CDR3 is TGTGCCAGCAGCTTGGTTAGGACCGCCCTTGGCTACACCTTC.